This T cell receptor (beta chain) emerged from a study of CD8+CD57+ T cells in acquired aplastic anemia. Study information: Sorted cells (CD4+ and CD8+) yielded DNA amounts that averaged roughly 3.5 ug. Study observations and caveats: With respect to CD8+ Simpson's diversity, patients and controls did not differ significantly.

This clonotype has ten or more counts. No antigen is known for it. V shed 2 bases and J shed 4 bases, with 5 bases lying between them. There are 12 residues in the CDR3. In germline, CDR1 is MNHEY, CDR2 SVGEGT. Genomic DNA, serving as template, underwent TCR beta VDJ and CDR3 profiling. TCRdb fed the reads into MiXCR, producing one record per CDR3 protein. Of 150,000 to 200,000 distinct CDR3 sequences in the sample, 35% to 55% were seen once. The chain links TRBV6-2 or TRBV6-3 to TRBJ1-2; no clear D gene. Sequencing was carried out using sorted CD4+, CD8+, or CD8+CD57+ T cells (not recorded which) from PBMCs. The source of this sequence is a human donor in good health. In nucleotides, the CDR3 is TGTGCCAGCAGTTACGGTGCCTATGGCTACACCTTC. Residues: CASSYGAYGYTF.